These T cell receptor beta chains were read from a single sample in a study of CD8 T cells in cerebrospinal fluid in Alzheimer's disease. For each CDR3 protein, TCRdb gives one entry from its re-call of the 10x single-cell sequencing reads, without DNA. The sample data list 1,100 or so distinct CDR3 sequences. The source material was cerebrospinal fluid. These receptor sequences come from a human donor with Alzheimer's disease. Each CDR3 is given with its conserved first and last residue. The order of the fields is V gene, clone size, J gene, CDR3 protein. Not all rows give a size; the values are once, few, many and, for expanded clones, a class.

TRBV2	-	TRBJ1-1	CASSEAGSGVGTEAFF
TRBV7-6	medium-sized	TRBJ2-6	CASSRQLSGANVLTF
TRBV10-3	medium-sized	TRBJ2-7	CAISGTSGSPEQYF
TRBV19	-	TRBJ2-7	CASSTASGQTYEQYF
TRBV29-1	large	TRBJ2-5	CSVVRGLAETQYF
TRBV7-9	medium-sized	TRBJ2-2	CASSIPRASGELFF
TRBV2	medium-sized	TRBJ2-1	CASRPPLEVNEQFF
TRBV3-1	medium-sized	TRBJ1-6	CASSGQSNNSPLHF
TRBV20-1	large	TRBJ2-7	CSASLPSRDTYEQYF
TRBV4-1	large	TRBJ2-2	CASSQADGGHTGELFF
TRBV12-3/TRBV12-4	medium-sized	TRBJ2-6	CASSRASGANVLTF
TRBV19	medium-sized	TRBJ1-2	CASGGALGYGYTF
TRBV5-8	medium-sized	TRBJ2-1	CASSLGGQGLNEQFF
TRBV11-2	medium-sized	TRBJ2-1	CASSLDRGGGEQFF
TRBV7-9	large	TRBJ2-2	CASSGGSASGRFVGELFF
TRBV11-2	medium-sized	TRBJ1-2	CASSLEGASGYGYTF
TRBV7-8	medium-sized	TRBJ1-2	CASSLAQGGYGYTF
TRBV20-1	large	TRBJ2-1	CSARDGGGSRGYNEQFF
TRBV3-1	large	TRBJ2-2	CASSQEPGATGELFF
TRBV5-8	medium-sized	TRBJ2-1	CASSWVTDRGQHPNEQFF
TRBV11-3	large	TRBJ2-3	CASSSGLAGDPDTQYF
TRBV3-1	large	TRBJ1-2	CASRRGTANYGYTF
TRBV5-1	-	TRBJ2-7	CASSLVGTGGIEQYF
TRBV2	-	TRBJ1-2	CASRWGWEGYGYTF
TRBV18	medium-sized	TRBJ2-7	CASSPTVQSSYEQYF
TRBV10-3	large	TRBJ2-1	CAIGRQLLYNEQFF
TRBV3-1	large	TRBJ1-1	CASSPGGAYTEAFF
TRBV27	large	TRBJ2-7	CASSFRQGSYEQYF
TRBV4-2	large	TRBJ2-7	CASSPTTGNYEQYF
TRBV19	-	TRBJ2-3	CASTKGGTDTQYF
TRBV5-1	medium-sized	TRBJ1-2	CASSLARDRSTHGYTF
TRBV3-1	large	TRBJ2-1	CASSQEFYNEQFF
TRBV28	-	TRBJ1-2	CASSYAGTGNYGYTF
TRBV28	medium-sized	TRBJ1-1	CASIDSLNTEAFF
TRBV2	medium-sized	TRBJ1-4	CASSIGRGNEKLFF
TRBV4-2	large	TRBJ2-2	CASSQGGASGSLDTGELFF
TRBV19	medium-sized	TRBJ1-1	CASSGRGLRTEAFF
TRBV20-1	medium-sized	TRBJ1-2	CSAREGARSYGYTF
TRBV24-1	medium-sized	TRBJ1-4	CATSDGQGSNNEKLFF
TRBV3-1	large	TRBJ2-7	CASSQVAGFLYEQYF
TRBV11-2	large	TRBJ2-3	CASSSRGDTQYF
TRBV7-9	medium-sized	TRBJ1-2	CASSLLLHGYTF
TRBV28	medium-sized	TRBJ1-2	CASSLPGAYGYTF
TRBV27	medium-sized	TRBJ2-5	CATRREGGEWTQYF
TRBV4-1	large	TRBJ2-3	CASSQPGQGGDTQYF